The clone carrying this T cell receptor (beta chain) was seen only a few times. The data stem from a study of blood T cell repertoires in COVID-19. Turning to the study itself: Nucleic acid was either cDNA or gDNA, and it came from T cells, B-cell-depleted T cells, or PBMCs.

In the authors' workflow: Reference gene primer amplification in the assay estimated nucleated cell counts. This table comes from immunoSEQ multiplex PCR, and its TCRdb copy is limited to in-frame clones, with some not included. That table is the source of V, J and clone size, and D and trimming were worked out from the DNA. Among some 400,000 clones listed, 80% to 90% were seen once. This CDR3 contains 15 residues. Trimming cost V 7 bases and J 6 bases, with 16 bases left between them. CDR1 MNHEY and CDR2 SVGAGI come from the germline V gene. Participants were aged about 18 to 90 years, lived in 24 US areas, and enrolled virtually.

V is TRBV6-5 and J is TRBJ1-6; TRBD1 is a possible D gene (6 bases). The receptor comes from a man under 40 who had recovered from COVID-19. Sample: PBMCs or T cells enriched from blood (not recorded which). DNA of the CDR3: TGTGCCAGCAAGAGAGAGGGGGTAGGTAATTCACCCCTCCACTTT. Amino acids: CASKREGVGNSPLHF.